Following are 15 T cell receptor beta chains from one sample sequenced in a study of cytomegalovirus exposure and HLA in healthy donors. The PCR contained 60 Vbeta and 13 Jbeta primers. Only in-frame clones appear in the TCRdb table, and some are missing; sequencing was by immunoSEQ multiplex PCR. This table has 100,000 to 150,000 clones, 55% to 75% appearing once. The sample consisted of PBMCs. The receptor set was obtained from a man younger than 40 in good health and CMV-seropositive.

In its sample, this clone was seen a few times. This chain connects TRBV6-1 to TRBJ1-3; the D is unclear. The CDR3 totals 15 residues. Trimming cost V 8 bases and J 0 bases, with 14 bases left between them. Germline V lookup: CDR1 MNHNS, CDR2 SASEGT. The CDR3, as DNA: TGTGCCAGCTCAAGGAGCGGGGACTCTGGAAACACCATATATTTT. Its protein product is CASSRSGDSGNTIYF.

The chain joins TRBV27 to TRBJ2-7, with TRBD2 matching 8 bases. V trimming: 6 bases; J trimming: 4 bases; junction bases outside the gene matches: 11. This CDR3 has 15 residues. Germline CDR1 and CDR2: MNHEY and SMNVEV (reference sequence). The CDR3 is CASSSRGGRKYEQYF. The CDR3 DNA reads TGTGCCAGCAGCTCCCGTGGCGGGAGGAAATACGAGCAGTACTTC.

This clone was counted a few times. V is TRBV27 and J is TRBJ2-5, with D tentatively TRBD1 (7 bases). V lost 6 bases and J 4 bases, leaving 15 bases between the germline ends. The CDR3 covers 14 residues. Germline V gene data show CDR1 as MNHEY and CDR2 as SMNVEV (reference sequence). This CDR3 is CASSRQGGRETQYF. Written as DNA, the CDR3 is TGTGCCAGCAGCCGACAGGGAGGCCGAGAGACCCAGTACTTC.

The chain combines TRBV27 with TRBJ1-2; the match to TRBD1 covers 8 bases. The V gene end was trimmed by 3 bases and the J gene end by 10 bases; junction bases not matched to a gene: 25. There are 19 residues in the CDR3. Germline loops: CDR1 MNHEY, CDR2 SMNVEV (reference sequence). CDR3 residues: CASSLKSRGRGPGWGVYTF. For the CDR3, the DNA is TGTGCCAGCAGTTTGAAGTCGCGGGGCAGGGGGCCTGGTTGGGGCGTCTACACCTTC.

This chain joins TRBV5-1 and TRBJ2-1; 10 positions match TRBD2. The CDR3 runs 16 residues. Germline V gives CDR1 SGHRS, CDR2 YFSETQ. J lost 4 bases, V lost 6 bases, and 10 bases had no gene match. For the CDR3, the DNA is TGCGCCAGCACCATTCTAGCGGGAGTCGGTTACAATGAGCAGTTCTTC. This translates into CASTILAGVGYNEQFF. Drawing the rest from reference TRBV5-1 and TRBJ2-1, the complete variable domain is KAGVTQTPRYLIKTRGQQVTLSCSPISGHRSVSWYQQTPGQGLQFLFEYFSETQRNKGNFPGRFSGRQFSNSRSEMNVSTLELGDSALYLCASTILAGVGYNEQFFGPGTRLTVL.

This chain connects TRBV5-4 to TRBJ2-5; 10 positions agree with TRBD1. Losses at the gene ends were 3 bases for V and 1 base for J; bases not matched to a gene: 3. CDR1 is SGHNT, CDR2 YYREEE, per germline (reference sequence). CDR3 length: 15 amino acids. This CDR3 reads CASSSGQGIQETQYF. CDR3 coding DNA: TGTGCCAGCAGCTCGGGACAGGGGATCCAAGAGACCCAGTACTTC.

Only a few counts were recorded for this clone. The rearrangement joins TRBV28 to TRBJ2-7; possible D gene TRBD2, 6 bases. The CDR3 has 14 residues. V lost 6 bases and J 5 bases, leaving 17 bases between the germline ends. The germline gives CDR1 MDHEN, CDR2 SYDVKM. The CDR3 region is CASSNLRGAHEQYF. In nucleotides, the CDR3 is TGTGCCAGCAGCAATTTACGCGGGGCCCACGAGCAGTACTTC.

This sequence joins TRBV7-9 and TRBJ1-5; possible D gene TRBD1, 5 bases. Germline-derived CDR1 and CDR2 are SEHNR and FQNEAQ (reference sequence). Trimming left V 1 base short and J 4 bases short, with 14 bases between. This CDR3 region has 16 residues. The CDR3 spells CASSLGGGAENQPQHF. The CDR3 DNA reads TGTGCCAGCAGCTTAGGCGGGGGAGCCGAGAATCAGCCCCAGCATTTT.

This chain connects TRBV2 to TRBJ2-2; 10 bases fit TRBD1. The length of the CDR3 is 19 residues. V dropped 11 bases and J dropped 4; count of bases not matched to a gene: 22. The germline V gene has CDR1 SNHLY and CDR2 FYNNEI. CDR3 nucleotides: TGTGCCGGACGAGGGGGACAGGGGCAACCACAATACTTCACCGGGGAGCTGTTTTTT. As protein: CAGRGGQGQPQYFTGELFF.

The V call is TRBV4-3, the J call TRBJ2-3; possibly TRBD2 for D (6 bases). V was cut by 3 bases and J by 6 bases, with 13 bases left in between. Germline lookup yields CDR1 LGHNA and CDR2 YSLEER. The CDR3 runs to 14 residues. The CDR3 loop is CASSQPGGLDTQYF. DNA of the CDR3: TGCGCCAGCAGCCAGCCCGGGGGTCTGGATACGCAGTATTTT.

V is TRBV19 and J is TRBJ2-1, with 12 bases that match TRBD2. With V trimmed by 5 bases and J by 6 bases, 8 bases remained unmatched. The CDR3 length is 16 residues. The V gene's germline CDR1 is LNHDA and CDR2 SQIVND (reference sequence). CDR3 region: CASSQKLAGGLNEQFF. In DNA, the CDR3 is TGTGCCAGTAGTCAAAAGCTAGCGGGAGGGCTCAATGAGCAGTTCTTC.

The CDR3 DNA is TGTGCCAGCAGCCCAGGGACTAGCGGAGCACGCTACGAGCAGTACTTC. Protein product: CASSPGTSGARYEQYF. The V gene is TRBV5-4, the J gene TRBJ2-7, with 11 bases aligning to TRBD2. The V gene's germline CDR1 is SGHNT and CDR2 YYREEE (reference sequence). The CDR3 spans 16 residues. Trimming removed 4 bases from V and 3 bases from J; junction bases left unmatched: 9.

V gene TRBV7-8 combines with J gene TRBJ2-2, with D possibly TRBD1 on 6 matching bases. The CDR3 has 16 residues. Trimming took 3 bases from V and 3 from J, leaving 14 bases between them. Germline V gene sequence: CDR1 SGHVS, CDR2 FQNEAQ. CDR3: CASSLRQGTYTGELFF. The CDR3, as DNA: TGTGCCAGCAGCTTGCGTCAGGGGACCTACACCGGGGAGCTGTTTTTT.

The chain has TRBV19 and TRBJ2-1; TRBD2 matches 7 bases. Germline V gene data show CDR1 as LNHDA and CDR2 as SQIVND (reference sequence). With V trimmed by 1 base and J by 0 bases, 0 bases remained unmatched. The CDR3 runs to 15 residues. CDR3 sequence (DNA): TGTGCCAGTAGTATAGCGGGGGGCTCCTACAATGAGCAGTTCTTC. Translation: CASSIAGGSYNEQFF.

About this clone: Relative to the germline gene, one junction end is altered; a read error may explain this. CDR3 region: CSSSLAGGYQSGGYTF. The CDR3 DNA reads TGTTCCAGCAGCTTAGCGGGTGGTTATCAGTCGGGAGGCTACACCTTC. The chain is built from TRBV7-9 and TRBJ1-2; D is undetermined. The CDR3 loop spans 16 amino acids. Germline values: CDR1 SEHNR, CDR2 FQNEAQ (reference sequence). Looking up the rest from reference TRBV7-9 and TRBJ1-2 gives the full variable domain: DTGVSQNPRHKITKRGQNVTFRCDPISEHNRLYWYRQTLGQGPEFLTYFQNEAQLEKSRLLSDRFSAERPKGSFSTLEIQRTEQGDSAMYLCSSSLAGGYQSGGYTFGSGTRLTVV.